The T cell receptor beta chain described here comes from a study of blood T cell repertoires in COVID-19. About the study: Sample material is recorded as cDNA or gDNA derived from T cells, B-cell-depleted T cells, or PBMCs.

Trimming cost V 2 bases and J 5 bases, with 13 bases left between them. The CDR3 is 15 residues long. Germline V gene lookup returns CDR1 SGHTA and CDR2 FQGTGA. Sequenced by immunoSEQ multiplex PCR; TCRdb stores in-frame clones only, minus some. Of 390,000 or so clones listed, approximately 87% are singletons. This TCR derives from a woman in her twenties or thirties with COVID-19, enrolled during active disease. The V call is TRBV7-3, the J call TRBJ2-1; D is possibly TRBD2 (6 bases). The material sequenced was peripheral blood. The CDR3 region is CASSLELGGDNEQFF. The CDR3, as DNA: TGTGCCAGCAGCTTAGAATTGGGCGGGGACAATGAGCAGTTCTTC.